This T cell receptor (beta chain) emerged from a study of T cell changes during pregnancy in multiple sclerosis. With 4 bases removed from V and 1 base from J, the gap between germline ends came to 13 bases. This CDR3 has 14 residues. Germline V CDR1 and CDR2: SQVTM, ANQGSEA. Measured with immunoSEQ multiplex PCR; TCRdb has only the in-frame clones, and not every one. The table records about 92,000 clones, over 80% of them present only once. The genes are TRBV29-1 and TRBJ2-5; D possibly corresponds to TRBD1 (6 bases). The sample here was peripheral blood, taken in the first trimester of pregnancy. The receptor was isolated from a female donor with multiple sclerosis, enrolled in a pregnancy study. CDR3 coding DNA: TGCAGCGTTGTTCTGACAGGACGCCAAGAGACCCAGTACTTC. Translating it yields CSVVLTGRQETQYF.